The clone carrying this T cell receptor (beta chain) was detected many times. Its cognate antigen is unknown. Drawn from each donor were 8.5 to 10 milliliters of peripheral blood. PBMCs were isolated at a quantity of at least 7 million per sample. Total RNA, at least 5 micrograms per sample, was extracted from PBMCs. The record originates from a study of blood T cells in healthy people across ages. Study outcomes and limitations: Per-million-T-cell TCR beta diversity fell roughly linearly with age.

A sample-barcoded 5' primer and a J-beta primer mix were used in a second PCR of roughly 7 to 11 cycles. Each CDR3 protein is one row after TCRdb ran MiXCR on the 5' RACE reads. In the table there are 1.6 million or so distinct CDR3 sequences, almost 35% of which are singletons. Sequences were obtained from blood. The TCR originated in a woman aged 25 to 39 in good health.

CDR3 loop: CSVTDPSGTSTYEQYF. The CDR3 DNA is TGCAGCGTCACAGACCCCTCGGGGACATCAACCTACGAGCAGTACTTC. The V call is TRBV29-1, the J call TRBJ2-7, with D possibly TRBD1 on 6 matching bases. Per the germline V gene, CDR1 is SQVTM and CDR2 is ANQGSEA. This CDR3 contains 16 residues. Trimming left V 6 bases short and J 2 bases short, with 23 bases between.